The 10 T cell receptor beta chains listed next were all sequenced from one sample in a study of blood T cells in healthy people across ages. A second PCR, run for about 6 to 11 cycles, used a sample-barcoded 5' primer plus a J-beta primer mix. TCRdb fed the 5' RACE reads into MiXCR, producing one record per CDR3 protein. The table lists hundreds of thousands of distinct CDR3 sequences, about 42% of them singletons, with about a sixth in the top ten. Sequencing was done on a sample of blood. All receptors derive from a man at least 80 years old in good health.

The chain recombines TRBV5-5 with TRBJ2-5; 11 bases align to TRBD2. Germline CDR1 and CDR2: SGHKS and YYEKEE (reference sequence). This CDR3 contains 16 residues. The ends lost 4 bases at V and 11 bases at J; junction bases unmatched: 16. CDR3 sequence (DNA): TGTGCCAGCAGCCGAGGGACTAGCGGCAACCCTGGGGAGCAGTACTTC. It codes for CASSRGTSGNPGEQYF.

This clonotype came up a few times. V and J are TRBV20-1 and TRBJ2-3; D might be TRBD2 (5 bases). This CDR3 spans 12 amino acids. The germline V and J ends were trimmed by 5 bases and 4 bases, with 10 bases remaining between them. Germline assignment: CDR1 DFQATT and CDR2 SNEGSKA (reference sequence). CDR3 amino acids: CSAPRLSDTQYF. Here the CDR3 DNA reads TGCAGTGCTCCCAGACTATCAGATACGCAGTATTTT.

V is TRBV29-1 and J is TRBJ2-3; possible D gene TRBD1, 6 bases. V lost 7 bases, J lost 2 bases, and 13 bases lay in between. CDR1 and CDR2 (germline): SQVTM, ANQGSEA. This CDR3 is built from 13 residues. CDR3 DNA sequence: TGCAGCGCCCCGGGACAACCCACAGATACGCAGTATTTT. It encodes CSAPGQPTDTQYF.

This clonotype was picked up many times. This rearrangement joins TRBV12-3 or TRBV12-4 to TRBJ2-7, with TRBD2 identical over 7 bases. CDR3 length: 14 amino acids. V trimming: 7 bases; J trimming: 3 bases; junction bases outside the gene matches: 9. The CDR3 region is CASTMGGTHYEQYF. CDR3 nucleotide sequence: TGTGCCAGCACCATGGGGGGGACTCACTACGAGCAGTACTTC.

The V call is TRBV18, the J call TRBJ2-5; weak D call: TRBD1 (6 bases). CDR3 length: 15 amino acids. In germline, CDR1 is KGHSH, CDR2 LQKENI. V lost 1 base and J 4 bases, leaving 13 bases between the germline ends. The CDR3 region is CASSPLGTIGETQYF. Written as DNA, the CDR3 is TGTGCCAGCTCACCACTCGGGACAATCGGAGAGACCCAGTACTTC. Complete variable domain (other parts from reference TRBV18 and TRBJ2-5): NAGVMQNPRHLVRRRGQEARLRCSPMKGHSHVYWYRQLPEEGLKFMVYLQKENIIDESGMPKERFSAEFPKEGPSILRIQQVVRGDSAAYFCASSPLGTIGETQYFGPGTRLLVL.

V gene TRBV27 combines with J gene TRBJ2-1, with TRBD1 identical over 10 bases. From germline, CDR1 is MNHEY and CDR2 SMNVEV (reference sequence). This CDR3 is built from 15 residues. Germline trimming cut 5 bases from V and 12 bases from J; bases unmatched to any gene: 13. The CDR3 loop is CASSSRDRGLLWQFF. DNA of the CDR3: TGTGCCAGCAGTAGCCGGGACAGGGGACTTTTGTGGCAGTTCTTC.

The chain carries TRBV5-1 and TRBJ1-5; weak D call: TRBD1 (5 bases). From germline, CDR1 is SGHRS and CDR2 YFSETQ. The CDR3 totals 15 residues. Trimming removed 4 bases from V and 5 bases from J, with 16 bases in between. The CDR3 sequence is CASSMGVGSDQPQHF. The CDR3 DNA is TGCGCCAGCAGCATGGGGGTGGGTAGTGATCAGCCCCAGCATTTT.

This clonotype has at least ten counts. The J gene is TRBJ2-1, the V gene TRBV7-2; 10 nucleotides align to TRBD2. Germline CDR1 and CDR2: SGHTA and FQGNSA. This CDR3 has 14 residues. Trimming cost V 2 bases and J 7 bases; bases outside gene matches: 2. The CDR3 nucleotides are TGTGCCAGCAGCTTACAACTAGCGGGAAATGAGCAGTTCTTC. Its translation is CASSLQLAGNEQFF.

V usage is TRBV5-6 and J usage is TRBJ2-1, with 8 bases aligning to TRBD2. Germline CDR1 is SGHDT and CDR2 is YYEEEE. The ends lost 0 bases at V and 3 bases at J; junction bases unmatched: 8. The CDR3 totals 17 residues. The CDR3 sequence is CASSLESSGFLYNEQFF. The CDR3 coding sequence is TGTGCCAGCAGCTTGGAATCTAGCGGGTTTCTCTACAATGAGCAGTTCTTC.

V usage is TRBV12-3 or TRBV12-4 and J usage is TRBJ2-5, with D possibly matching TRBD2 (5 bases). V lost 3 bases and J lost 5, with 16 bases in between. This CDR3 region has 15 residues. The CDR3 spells CASSLGDSQSETQYF. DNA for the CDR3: TGTGCCAGCAGTTTGGGAGACTCCCAGTCGGAGACCCAGTACTTC.